Shown below are 22 T cell receptor beta chains from a single sample sequenced in a study. TCRdb re-derived calls from the RT-PCR reads in MiXCR, one entry per CDR3 protein. The profile shows approximately 720,000 distinct CDR3 sequences, 12% to 15% of them singletons. The specimen sequenced was memory CD4+ T cells from blood. All receptors derive from a female donor in good health, serving as a healthy control.

In its sample, this clonotype was seen a few times. The chain carries TRBV6-1 and TRBJ2-1; D is unresolved. Trimming removed 5 bases at V and 10 bases at J, with 12 bases between. Germline-derived CDR1 and CDR2 are MNHNS and SASEGT. The length of the CDR3 is 12 residues. The CDR3 protein is CASSKSKLEQFF. CDR3 DNA sequence: TGTGCCAGCAGTAAATCCAAACTGGAGCAGTTCTTC.

This clonotype was seen a few times. The CDR3 DNA reads as TGTGCCAGCAGCCGTGGGGGGTGGCAAAACATTCAGTACTTC. Protein product: CASSRGGWQNIQYF. This chain connects TRBV7-2 to TRBJ2-4, with D possibly TRBD2 on 6 matching bases. The CDR3 runs to 14 residues. V lost 5 bases and J lost 5, with 13 bases in between. Per germline, CDR1 SGHTA and CDR2 FQGNSA.

The V and J genes are TRBV7-2 and TRBJ2-1; maybe TRBD2 (6 bases). The CDR3 sequence is 14 residues long. CDR1 and CDR2 (germline): SGHTA, FQGNSA. V lost 5 bases to trimming and J lost 4 bases, with 12 bases between them. The CDR3 spells CASSPRTNYNEQFF. The CDR3 DNA follows: TGTGCCAGCAGCCCCCGGACTAATTACAATGAGCAGTTCTTC. Variable domain in full (rest from reference TRBV7-2 and TRBJ2-1): GAGVSQSPSNKVTEKGKDVELRCDPISGHTALYWYRQSLGQGLEFLIYFQGNSAPDKSGLPSDRFSAERTGGSVSTLTIQRTQQEDSAVYLCASSPRTNYNEQFFGPGTRLTVL.

This clonotype was detected only a few times. V and J are TRBV6-1 and TRBJ1-5; D not certain. The CDR3 runs 14 residues. Trimming removed 2 bases at V and 4 bases at J, with 9 bases between. Germline values: CDR1 MNHNS, CDR2 SASEGT. CDR3 residues: CASSERTGNQPQHF. CDR3 DNA: TGTGCCAGCAGTGAAAGAACGGGGAATCAGCCCCAGCATTTT.

This clonotype was counted at least ten times. J is TRBJ2-2 and V is TRBV20-1; D is possibly TRBD2 (7 bases). CDR1 is DFQATT and CDR2 is SNEGSKA in the germline V gene (reference sequence). V dropped 3 bases and J dropped 3 bases, with 17 bases sitting between them. The CDR3 is made up of 16 amino acids. CDR3 coding DNA: TGCAGTGCTAGTCGGGGGGTAGCAGGGGACACCGGGGAGCTGTTTTTT. It translates to CSASRGVAGDTGELFF.

This clonotype was seen more than once but under ten times. The chain combines TRBV6-2 or TRBV6-3 with TRBJ2-1, with D perhaps TRBD1 (5 bases). The CDR3 has 13 residues. Trimming took off 5 bases at V and 12 bases at J, with 17 bases between the two ends. Germline V gene sequence: CDR1 MNHEY, CDR2 SVGEGT. CDR3 nucleotides: TGTGCCAGCAGTCCCCAGACAGAGGCACCGCAGTTCTTC. It yields the protein CASSPQTEAPQFF.

This clonotype was seen a handful of times. V usage is TRBV29-1 and J usage is TRBJ2-3; D is ambiguous. CDR3 length equals 12 residues. Trimming cost V 7 bases and J 0 bases, with 8 bases left between them. Per germline, CDR1 SQVTM and CDR2 ANQGSEA. Here the CDR3 DNA reads TGCAGCGCCGATAGTAGCACAGATACGCAGTATTTT. Its protein is CSADSSTDTQYF.

This clonotype was recorded at least ten times. The rearrangement links TRBV4-2 to TRBJ2-1, with a weak D call TRBD1 (6 bases). The CDR3 covers 16 residues. Trimming took off 0 bases at V and 3 bases at J, with 12 bases between the two ends. The V gene's germline CDR1 is LGHNA and CDR2 YNFKEQ. The CDR3 DNA is TGTGCCAGCAGCCAAGAGGGGGCCAGGGGCTACAATGAGCAGTTCTTC. It encodes CASSQEGARGYNEQFF.

This chain uses TRBV5-5 with TRBJ2-5; unclear D gene. The CDR3 has 12 amino acids. In germline, CDR1 is SGHKS, CDR2 YYEKEE (reference sequence). V gave up 3 bases and J gave up 1 base, with 4 bases separating them. CDR3 residues: CASSWGQETQYF. The DNA for the CDR3 is TGTGCCAGCAGCTGGGGCCAAGAGACCCAGTACTTC.

This clonotype has a count of ten or more. J is TRBJ2-1 and V is TRBV29-1; 11 bases are shared with TRBD2. The germline CDR1 and CDR2 sequences are SQVTM and ANQGSEA. The CDR3 has 14 residues. V lost 6 bases and J lost 5; bases outside the gene matches: 6. The CDR3 region has the DNA TGCAGCGTCGTCGTAGCGGGGGGGAACAATGAGCAGTTCTTC. Translated: CSVVVAGGNNEQFF.

This clonotype was detected ten times or more. V usage is TRBV20-1 and J usage is TRBJ2-3; TRBD1 matches 10 bases. V shed 2 bases and J 3 bases; nucleotides not matched to a gene: 8. CDR3 length equals 16 residues. Germline CDR1 and CDR2: DFQATT and SNEGSKA (reference sequence). The CDR3 DNA reads as TGCAGTGCTAGAACTAGACAGGGGGCAGTAACAGATACGCAGTATTTT. Protein: CSARTRQGAVTDTQYF.

This clonotype was detected only a few times. The rearrangement links TRBV20-1 to TRBJ2-3; 9 bases map to TRBD2. V lost 0 bases, J lost 4 bases, and 8 bases stayed unmatched. CDR3 length: 16 amino acids. The germline V gene encodes CDR1 DFQATT and CDR2 SNEGSKA (reference sequence). The CDR3 sequence: CSARDPQAGGADTQYF. The CDR3 coding sequence is TGCAGTGCTAGAGACCCCCAAGCGGGGGGTGCAGATACGCAGTATTTT.

This clonotype has just a few counts. The rearrangement uses TRBV2 and TRBJ2-5; D ambiguous. The germline gives CDR1 SNHLY, CDR2 FYNNEI. This CDR3 has 13 amino acids. The germline V and J ends were trimmed by 7 bases and 5 bases, with 14 bases remaining between them. The CDR3, as DNA: TGTGCCAGCAATAGTAGAATTGGGGAGACCCAGTACTTC. Its protein product is CASNSRIGETQYF.

A few counts support this clonotype. The chain is built from TRBV20-1 and TRBJ1-4; D is uncertain. Germline loops: CDR1 DFQATT, CDR2 SNEGSKA (reference sequence). The CDR3 extends over 12 amino acids. The V end was cut by 3 bases, the J end by 5 bases, with 7 bases between. The CDR3 bases are TGCAGTGCTAGTCCACAAAATGAAAAACTGTTTTTT. It specifies CSASPQNEKLFF.

This chain uses TRBV4-3 with TRBJ1-3; D might be TRBD1 (6 bases). Germline CDR1 reads LGHNA; CDR2 reads YSLEER. There are 15 residues in the CDR3. Trimming removed 3 bases from V and 2 bases from J, with 11 bases in between. In DNA, the CDR3 is TGCGCCAGCAGCCAGGATACAGGGACTGGAAACACCATATATTTT. Its translation: CASSQDTGTGNTIYF.

This clonotype turned up a few times. The chain uses TRBV6-5 and TRBJ1-1; TRBD1 matches at 10 bases. With V trimmed by 2 bases and J by 1 base, 10 bases remained unmatched. The CDR3 is made up of 18 amino acids. Germline V CDR1 and CDR2: MNHEY, SVGAGI. The CDR3 is CASSYPPRQGAGNTEAFF. CDR3 coding DNA: TGTGCCAGCAGTTACCCCCCCCGACAGGGGGCTGGGAACACTGAAGCTTTCTTT.

This clonotype came up a few times. The chain carries TRBV7-9 and TRBJ1-1; D call uncertain. The CDR3 spans 15 residues. The V gene's germline CDR1 is SEHNR and CDR2 FQNEAQ (reference sequence). Deletions cut 3 bases from V and 3 bases from J, with 14 bases between. In DNA, the CDR3 is TGTGCCAGCAGCTTGATGACGATTTCGGACACTGAAGCTTTCTTT. It specifies CASSLMTISDTEAFF.

Ten or more counts support this clonotype. This chain joins TRBV30 and TRBJ2-2, with a tentative D call TRBD1 (5 bases). V lost 3 bases to trimming and J lost 2 bases, with 16 bases between them. Germline V gene data show CDR1 as GTSNPN and CDR2 as SVGIG (reference sequence). The CDR3 has 16 residues. Written as DNA, the CDR3 is TGTGCCTGGAGGCGCCGCTCAGGGTTTAACACCGGGGAGCTGTTTTTT. It codes for CAWRRRSGFNTGELFF.

This clonotype was recorded many times. The chain joins TRBV6-5 to TRBJ2-7; 11 bases are shared with TRBD1. Losses at the gene ends were 6 bases for V and 4 bases for J; bases not matched to a gene: 5. Per germline, CDR1 MNHEY and CDR2 SVGAGI. CDR3 length: 14 amino acids. This CDR3 reads CASSRTGGIYEQYF. The DNA of the CDR3 is TGTGCCAGCAGCAGGACAGGGGGCATATACGAGCAGTACTTC.

This sequence joins TRBV11-2 and TRBJ1-2, with TRBD1 matching 10 bases. This CDR3 region has 15 residues. The ends lost 4 bases at V and 2 bases at J; junction bases unmatched: 4. Looked up from germline, CDR1 is SGHAT and CDR2 is FQNNGV. The CDR3 nucleotides are TGTGCCAGCAGCTCCCCGGGACAGGGGAACTATGGCTACACCTTC. This encodes CASSSPGQGNYGYTF.

V usage is TRBV10-3 and J usage is TRBJ2-3, with TRBD2 matching over 10 bases. J lost 3 bases, V lost 8 bases, and 5 bases had no gene match. The CDR3 length is 14 residues. Looked up from germline, CDR1 is ENHRY and CDR2 is SYGVKD. CDR3 DNA sequence: TGTGCCATCTCCCAGCGGGAGGGAACAGATACGCAGTATTTT. This encodes CAISQREGTDTQYF.

This clonotype has a handful of counts. This chain links TRBV6-5 with TRBJ1-1, with 9 bases fitting TRBD1. The germline gives CDR1 MNHEY, CDR2 SVGAGI. The length of the CDR3 is 14 residues. The J segment lost 1 base and the V segment lost 6 bases, leaving 3 bases of the junction unmatched. The CDR3 loop reads CASSWDRENTEAFF. CDR3 nucleotides: TGTGCCAGCAGCTGGGACAGGGAGAACACTGAAGCTTTCTTT.